The clone carrying this T cell receptor beta chain is medium-sized. What it binds is unknown. This sample stems from a study of Tregs in tolerant kidney transplant recipients. Study information: Recipient PBMCs carried a CFSE label and met irradiated graft donor PBMCs for six to seven days before FACS sorting. Study outcomes and limitations: Biological reproducibility was not directly addressed in this study. Expanding Tregs on activated donor B cells appeared to best identify donor-specific TCRbeta clones. Few patients were studied, so findings need validation in larger groups.

Sequencing was performed with immunoSEQ multiplex PCR; in TCRdb, only in-frame clones are kept and a portion is missing. This table has more than 4,000 clones, about 40% appearing once. Between the trimmed V and J ends, which lost 9 bases and 4 bases, there was a span of 12 bases. In germline, CDR1 is SGHVS, CDR2 FNYEAQ. This CDR3 region has 13 residues. J is TRBJ2-2 and V is TRBV7-6; D is perhaps TRBD1 (6 bases). What was sequenced was CD8+ T cells from blood cultured with allogeneic cells. The source is a human donor in good health. CDR3 nucleotide sequence: TGTGCCAGTTCGGGACACGGCACCGGGGAGCTGTTTTTT. This sequence encodes CASSGHGTGELFF.